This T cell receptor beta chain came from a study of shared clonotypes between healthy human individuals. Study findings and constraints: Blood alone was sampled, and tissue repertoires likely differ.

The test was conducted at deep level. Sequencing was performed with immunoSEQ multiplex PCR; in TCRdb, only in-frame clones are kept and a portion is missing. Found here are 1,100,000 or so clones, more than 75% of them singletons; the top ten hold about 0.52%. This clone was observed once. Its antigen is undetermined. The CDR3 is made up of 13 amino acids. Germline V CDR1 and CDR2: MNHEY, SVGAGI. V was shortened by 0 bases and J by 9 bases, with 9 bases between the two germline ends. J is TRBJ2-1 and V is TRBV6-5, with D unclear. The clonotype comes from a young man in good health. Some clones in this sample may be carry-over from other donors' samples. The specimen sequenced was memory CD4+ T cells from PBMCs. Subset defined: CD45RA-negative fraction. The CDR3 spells CASSYSSRTEQFF. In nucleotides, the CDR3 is TGTGCCAGCAGTTACTCGAGTAGAACTGAGCAGTTCTTC.